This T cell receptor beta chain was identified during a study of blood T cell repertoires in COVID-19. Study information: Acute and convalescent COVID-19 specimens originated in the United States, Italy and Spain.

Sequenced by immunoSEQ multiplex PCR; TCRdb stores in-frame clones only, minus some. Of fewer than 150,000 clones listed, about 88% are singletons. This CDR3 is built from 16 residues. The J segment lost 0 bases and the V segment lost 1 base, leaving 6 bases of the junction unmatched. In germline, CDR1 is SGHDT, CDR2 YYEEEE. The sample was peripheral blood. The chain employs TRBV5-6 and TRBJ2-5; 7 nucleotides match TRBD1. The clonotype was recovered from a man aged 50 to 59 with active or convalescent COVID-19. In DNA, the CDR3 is TGTGCCAGCAGCTTGTACGACAGGGTCTACCAAGAGACCCAGTACTTC. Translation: CASSLYDRVYQETQYF.